The sequence of this T cell receptor (beta chain) was determined in a study of T cell repertoires in cytomegalovirus infection. Study summary: Alongside well-studied HLA-B-restricted CMV epitopes, recently identified HLA-C-restricted CMV epitopes were also used.

This CDR3 spans 23 amino acids. Trimming at V came to 1 base and at J to 0 bases, leaving 26 bases not matched to a gene. Germline V gene lookup returns CDR1 ENHRY and CDR2 SYGVKD. TCRdb reprocessed the reads with MiXCR, giving one entry per CDR3 protein. This sample has some 920,000 distinct CDR3 sequences, with approximately 33% found just once. The study's findings and limits: HLA-C-restricted TCR beta clonotypes specific for CMV led the ex vivo response.

In its sample, this clonotype was seen a few times. The antigen remains unidentified. This TCR was recovered from a human donor in good health (CMV status not recorded). Some clones in this sample may be carry-over from other donors' samples. J is TRBJ1-2 and V is TRBV10-3; 7 positions agree with TRBD1. Specimen: cultured CD8+ T cells from PBMCs, collected from culture after CMV antigen stimulation. In nucleotides, the CDR3 is TGTGCCATCAGTGAGTTAGCTCTACCTCGGGACAGCCCCTTCCTTTCAGCTAACTATGGCTACACCTTC. Translating gives CAISELALPRDSPFLSANYGYTF.